This T cell receptor (beta chain) was sequenced in a study of T cell changes during pregnancy in multiple sclerosis. TCRdb's table, derived via immunoSEQ multiplex PCR, lists solely in-frame clones and lacks some. The sample shows fewer than 35,000 clones, approximately 94% of them seen only once. This CDR3 comprises 15 residues. After removal of 0 bases from V and 3 bases from J, the junction contained 2 bases not matched to a gene. The germline CDR1 and CDR2 sequences are LGHNA and YSLEER. V gene TRBV4-3 combines with J gene TRBJ1-2; the match to TRBD1 covers 9 bases. The sequenced sample was CD4+ T cells from peripheral blood mononuclear cells, obtained after pregnancy. This sequence was found in a female donor with multiple sclerosis, enrolled in a pregnancy study. CDR3 region: CASSQEGQGYYGYTF. The DNA of the CDR3 is TGCGCCAGCAGCCAAGAGGGACAGGGTTACTATGGCTACACCTTC.